One sample yielded the 12 T cell receptor beta chains listed below, sequenced in a study of beta chain features in type 1 diabetes. The isolated RNA, all of it, was reverse transcribed, so expressed TCRB transcripts were what got sequenced. Profiling relied on immunoSEQ multiplex PCR, and the TCRdb table lists in-frame clones only, not all of them. The data contain 900,000 or so clones, about a sixth of them singletons. Material: naive CD4+ T cells from blood. Receptors were obtained from a woman aged 18-29 years in good health.

The V gene is TRBV5-4, the J gene TRBJ2-2; TRBD1 agrees at 9 bases. V shed 0 bases and J 1 base; nucleotides not matched to a gene: 4. CDR1 is SGHNT and CDR2 is YYREEE in the germline V gene (reference sequence). The CDR3 spans 17 residues. CDR3 in amino acids: CASSLGGGQGNTGELFF. CDR3 nucleotide sequence: TGTGCCAGCAGCTTGGGTGGGGGACAGGGGAACACCGGGGAGCTGTTTTTT.

DNA for the CDR3: TGTGCCAGCAGCCGCAGGACTAGTTCGTACACCGGGGAGCTGTTTTTT. Its translation: CASSRRTSSYTGELFF. The chain has TRBV14 and TRBJ2-2, with 7 bases aligning to TRBD2. The CDR3 contains 16 residues. CDR1 and CDR2 (germline): SGHDN, FVKESK. With 4 bases clipped from V and 3 bases from J, the junction kept 8 bases outside the gene matches.

This clone has a handful of counts. The V and J genes are TRBV19 and TRBJ1-1; D possibly corresponds to TRBD1 (5 bases). The CDR3 consists of 13 residues. V was trimmed by 7 bases and J by 1 base, leaving 10 bases between them. Per the germline V gene, CDR1 is LNHDA and CDR2 is SQIVND (reference sequence). The CDR3 loop is CASTNGGNTEAFF. For the CDR3, the DNA is TGTGCCAGTACTAACGGGGGGAACACTGAAGCTTTCTTT. The complete variable domain, with remaining parts taken from reference TRBV19 and TRBJ1-1, reads DGGITQSPKYLFRKEGQNVTLSCEQNLNHDAMYWYRQDPGQGLRLIYYSQIVNDFQKGDIAEGYSVSREKKESFPLTVTSAQKNPTAFYLCASTNGGNTEAFFGQGTRLTVV.

Only a few counts were recorded for this clone. The sample has other DNA sequences that encode this CDR3 too. CDR3 in DNA: TGTGCCAGCAGTGTTTTAGATACGCAGTATTTT. This translates into CASSVLDTQYF. The V and J genes are TRBV2 and TRBJ2-3; the D is unclear. The germline V gene encodes CDR1 SNHLY and CDR2 FYNNEI. The CDR3 totals 11 residues. V gave up 4 bases and J gave up 5 bases, with 4 bases separating them.

With regard to this clone: This sample includes further DNA sequences coding for the same CDR3. J is TRBJ1-3 and V is TRBV19, with D uncertain. CDR3 length: 14 residues. CDR1 and CDR2 (germline): LNHDA, SQIVND (reference sequence). V dropped 7 bases and J dropped 0 bases, with 10 bases sitting between them. The CDR3 nucleotides read TGTGCCAGTACTTCAGGCAGCTCTGGAAACACCATATATTTT. It encodes CASTSGSSGNTIYF. Looking up the rest from reference TRBV19 and TRBJ1-3 gives the full variable domain: DGGITQSPKYLFRKEGQNVTLSCEQNLNHDAMYWYRQDPGQGLRLIYYSQIVNDFQKGDIAEGYSVSREKKESFPLTVTSAQKNPTAFYLCASTSGSSGNTIYFGEGSWLTVV.

The gene calls are TRBV19 and TRBJ1-5; TRBD1 might be the D (6 bases). The germline gives CDR1 LNHDA, CDR2 SQIVND (reference sequence). With 6 bases removed from V and 6 bases from J, the gap between germline ends came to 12 bases. The CDR3 has 13 amino acids. CDR3 DNA sequence: TGTGCCAGTAGAAGGACAGTTGCTCAGCCCCAGCATTTT. Translation gives CASRRTVAQPQHF.

The chain is built from TRBV28 and TRBJ1-2; D is uncertain. The germline V gene encodes CDR1 MDHEN and CDR2 SYDVKM. Trimming removed 6 bases from V and 1 base from J, with 6 bases in between. This CDR3 contains 12 residues. In DNA, the CDR3 is TGTGCCAGCAGACCAGTTAACTATGGCTACACCTTC. Protein sequence: CASRPVNYGYTF.

This clone was seen a handful of times. The chain is built from TRBV18 and TRBJ2-3; TRBD2 agrees at 9 bases. Germline CDR1 reads KGHSH; CDR2 reads LQKENI. The V and J ends lost 3 bases and 2 bases, in that order; junction bases with no gene match: 9. The CDR3 is 17 amino acids. This chain's CDR3 is CASSPRTSAQYTDTQYF. The CDR3 coding sequence is TGTGCCAGCTCACCCAGGACTAGCGCGCAATACACAGATACGCAGTATTTT.

A few counts support this clone. The CDR3 sequence: CASSAIAGGANEQFF. In DNA form, the CDR3 reads TGTGCCAGCAGCGCCATAGCGGGAGGGGCAAATGAGCAGTTCTTC. The chain joins TRBV6-4 to TRBJ2-1; TRBD2 matches at 11 bases. V was clipped by 6 bases and J by 7 bases; unmatched bases: 8. The germline CDR1 and CDR2 sequences are MRHNA and SNTAGT. CDR3 length: 15 amino acids.

This chain joins TRBV6-6 and TRBJ2-3, with D possibly matching TRBD1 (6 bases). Trimming left V 2 bases short and J 5 bases short, with 11 bases between. The germline CDR1 and CDR2 sequences are MNHNY and SVGAGI (reference sequence). This CDR3 contains 14 residues. In DNA form, the CDR3 reads TGTGCCAGCAGTTACCTGAACAGGGTAGATACGCAGTATTTT. It codes for CASSYLNRVDTQYF.

The chain links TRBV15 to TRBJ1-2; D is ambiguous. Trimming removed 2 bases at V and 5 bases at J, with 12 bases between. Per the germline V gene, CDR1 is LNHNV and CDR2 is YYDKDF (reference sequence). The CDR3 spans 14 residues. The CDR3, as DNA: TGTGCCACCAGCAGATATATTCCAGAGTATGGCTACACCTTC. It yields the protein CATSRYIPEYGYTF.

Notes on this clone: Other DNA variants within this sample encode the same CDR3. The chain links TRBV5-4 to TRBJ2-3; D not resolved. Germline-derived CDR1 and CDR2 are SGHNT and YYREEE (reference sequence). This CDR3 is built from 13 residues. V lost 0 bases, J lost 4 bases, and 6 bases lay in between. CDR3 sequence reads: CASSLVSADTQYF. The DNA of the CDR3 is TGTGCCAGCAGCTTGGTCTCCGCAGATACGCAGTATTTT.